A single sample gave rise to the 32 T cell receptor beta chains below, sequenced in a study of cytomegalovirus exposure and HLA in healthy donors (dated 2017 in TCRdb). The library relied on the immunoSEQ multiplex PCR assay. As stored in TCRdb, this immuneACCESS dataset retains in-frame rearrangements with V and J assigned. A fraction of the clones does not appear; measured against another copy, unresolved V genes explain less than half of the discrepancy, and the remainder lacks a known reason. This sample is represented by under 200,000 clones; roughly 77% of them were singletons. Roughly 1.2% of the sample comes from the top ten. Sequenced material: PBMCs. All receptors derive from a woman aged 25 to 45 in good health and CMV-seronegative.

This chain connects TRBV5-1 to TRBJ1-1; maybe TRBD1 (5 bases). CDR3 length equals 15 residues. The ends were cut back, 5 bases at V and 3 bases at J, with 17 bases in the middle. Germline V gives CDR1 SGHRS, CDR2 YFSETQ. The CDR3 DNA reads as TGCGCCAGCAGAGATTTGGAGGCGGGGGACACTGAAGCTTTCTTT. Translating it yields CASRDLEAGDTEAFF.

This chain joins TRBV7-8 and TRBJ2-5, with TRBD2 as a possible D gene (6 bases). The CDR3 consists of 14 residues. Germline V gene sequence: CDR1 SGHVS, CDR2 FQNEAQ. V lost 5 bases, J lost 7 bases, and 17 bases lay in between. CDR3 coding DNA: TGTGCCAGCAGCGCCCCCGGCGGGAAGGTGACCCAGTACTTC. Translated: CASSAPGGKVTQYF.

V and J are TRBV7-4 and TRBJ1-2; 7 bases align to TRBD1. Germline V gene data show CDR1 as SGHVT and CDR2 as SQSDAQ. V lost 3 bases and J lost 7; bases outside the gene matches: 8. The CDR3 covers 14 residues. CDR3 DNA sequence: TGTGCCAGCAGCTTTTCGGGACAGATACGTGGCTACACCTTC. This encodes CASSFSGQIRGYTF.

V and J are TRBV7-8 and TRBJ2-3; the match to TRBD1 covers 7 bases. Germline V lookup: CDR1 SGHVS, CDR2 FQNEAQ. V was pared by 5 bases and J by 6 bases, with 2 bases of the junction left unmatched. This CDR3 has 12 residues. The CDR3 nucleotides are TGTGCCAGCAGCACGGACAGGGATACGCAGTATTTT. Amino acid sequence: CASSTDRDTQYF.

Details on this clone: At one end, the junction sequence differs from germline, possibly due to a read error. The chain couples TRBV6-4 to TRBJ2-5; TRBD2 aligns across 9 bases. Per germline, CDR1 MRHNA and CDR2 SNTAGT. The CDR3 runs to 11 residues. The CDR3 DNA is TGTGCCAGCAGTCAACTAGCGGGTCCCAACTTC. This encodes CASSQLAGPNF.

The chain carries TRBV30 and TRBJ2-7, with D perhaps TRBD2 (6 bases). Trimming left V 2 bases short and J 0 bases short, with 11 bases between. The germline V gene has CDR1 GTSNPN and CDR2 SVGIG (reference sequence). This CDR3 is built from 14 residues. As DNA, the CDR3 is TGTGCCTGGAGTCAGTGGACTATCTCCTACGAGCAGTACTTC. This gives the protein CAWSQWTISYEQYF.

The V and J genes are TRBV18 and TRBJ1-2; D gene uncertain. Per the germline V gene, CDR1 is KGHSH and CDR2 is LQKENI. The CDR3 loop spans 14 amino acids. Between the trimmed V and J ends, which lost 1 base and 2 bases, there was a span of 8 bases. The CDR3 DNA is TGTGCCAGCTCACCACGACTAGGGAACTATGGCTACACCTTC. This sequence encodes CASSPRLGNYGYTF.

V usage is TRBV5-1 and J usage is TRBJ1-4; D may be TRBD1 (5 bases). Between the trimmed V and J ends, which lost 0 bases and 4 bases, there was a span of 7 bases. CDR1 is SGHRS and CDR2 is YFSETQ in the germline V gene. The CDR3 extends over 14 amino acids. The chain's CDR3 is CASSLVQGNEKLFF. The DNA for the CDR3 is TGCGCCAGCAGCTTGGTTCAGGGTAATGAAAAACTGTTTTTT.

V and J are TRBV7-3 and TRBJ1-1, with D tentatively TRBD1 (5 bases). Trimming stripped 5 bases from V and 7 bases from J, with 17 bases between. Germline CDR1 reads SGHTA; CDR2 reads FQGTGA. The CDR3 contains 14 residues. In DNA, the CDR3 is TGTGCCAGCAGCGGAGGGGCCGCAGGGAGTGAAGCTTTCTTT. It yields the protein CASSGGAAGSEAFF. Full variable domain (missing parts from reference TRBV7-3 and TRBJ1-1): GAGVSQTPSNKVTEKGKYVELRCDPISGHTALYWYRQSLGQGPEFLIYFQGTGAADDSGLPNDRFFAVRPEGSVSTLKIQRTERGDSAVYLCASSGGAAGSEAFFGQGTRLTVV.

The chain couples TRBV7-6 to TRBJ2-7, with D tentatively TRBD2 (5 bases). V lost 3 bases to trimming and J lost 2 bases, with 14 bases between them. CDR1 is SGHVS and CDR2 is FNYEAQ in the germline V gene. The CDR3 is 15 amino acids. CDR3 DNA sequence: TGTGCCAGCAGCTTGGCCCGCGGGTCGCCCTACGAGCAGTACTTC. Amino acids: CASSLARGSPYEQYF. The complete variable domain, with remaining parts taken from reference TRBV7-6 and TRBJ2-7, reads GAGVSQSPRYKVTKRGQDVALRCDPISGHVSLYWYRQALGQGPEFLTYFNYEAQQDKSGLPNDRFSAERPEGSISTLTIQRTEQRDSAMYRCASSLARGSPYEQYFGPGTRLTVT.

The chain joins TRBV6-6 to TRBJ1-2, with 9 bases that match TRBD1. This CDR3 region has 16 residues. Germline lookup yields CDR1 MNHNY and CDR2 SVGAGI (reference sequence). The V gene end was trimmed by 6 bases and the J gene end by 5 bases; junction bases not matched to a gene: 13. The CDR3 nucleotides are TGTGCCAGCAGGACAAACACCGGGACAGGGCCTTATGGCTACACCTTC. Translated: CASRTNTGTGPYGYTF.

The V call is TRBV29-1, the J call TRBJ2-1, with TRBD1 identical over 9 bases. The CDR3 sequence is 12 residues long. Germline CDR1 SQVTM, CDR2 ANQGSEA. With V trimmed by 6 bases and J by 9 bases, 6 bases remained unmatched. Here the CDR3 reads CSVRTGVSEQFF. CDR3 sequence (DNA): TGCAGCGTACGGACAGGGGTCAGTGAGCAGTTCTTC.

In DNA, the CDR3 is TGTGCCTGGAGTTTGGGACAGGGGAGTTCACCCCTCCACTTT. Its protein product is CAWSLGQGSSPLHF. The rearrangement joins TRBV30 to TRBJ1-6; the match to TRBD1 covers 10 bases. V trimming: 2 bases; J trimming: 9 bases; junction bases outside the gene matches: 4. Germline loops: CDR1 GTSNPN, CDR2 SVGIG (reference sequence). The CDR3 contains 14 residues.

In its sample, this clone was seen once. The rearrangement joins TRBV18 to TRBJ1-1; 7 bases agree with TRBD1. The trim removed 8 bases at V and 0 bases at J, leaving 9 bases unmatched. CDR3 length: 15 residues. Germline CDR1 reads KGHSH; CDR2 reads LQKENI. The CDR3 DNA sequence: TGTGCCAGCCCCGGACAGGAGCCCTTGAACACTGAAGCTTTCTTT. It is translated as CASPGQEPLNTEAFF.

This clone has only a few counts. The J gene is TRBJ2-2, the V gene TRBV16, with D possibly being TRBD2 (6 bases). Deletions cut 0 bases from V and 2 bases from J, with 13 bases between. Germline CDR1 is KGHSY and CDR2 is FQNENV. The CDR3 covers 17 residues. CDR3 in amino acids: CASSQSARGRNTGELFF. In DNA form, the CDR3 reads TGTGCCAGCAGCCAATCGGCGCGGGGCCGCAACACCGGGGAGCTGTTTTTT.

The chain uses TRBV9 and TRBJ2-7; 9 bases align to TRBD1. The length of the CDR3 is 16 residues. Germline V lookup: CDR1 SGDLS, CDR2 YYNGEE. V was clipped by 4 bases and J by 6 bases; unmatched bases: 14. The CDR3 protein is CASSPDRGLVLGEQYF. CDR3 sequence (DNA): TGTGCCAGCAGCCCAGACAGGGGGTTGGTTCTCGGCGAGCAGTACTTC.

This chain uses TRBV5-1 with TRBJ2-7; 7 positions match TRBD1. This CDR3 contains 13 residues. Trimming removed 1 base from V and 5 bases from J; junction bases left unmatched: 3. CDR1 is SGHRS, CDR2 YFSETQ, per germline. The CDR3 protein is CASSLTGVNEQYF. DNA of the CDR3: TGCGCCAGCAGCTTGACAGGGGTCAACGAGCAGTACTTC.

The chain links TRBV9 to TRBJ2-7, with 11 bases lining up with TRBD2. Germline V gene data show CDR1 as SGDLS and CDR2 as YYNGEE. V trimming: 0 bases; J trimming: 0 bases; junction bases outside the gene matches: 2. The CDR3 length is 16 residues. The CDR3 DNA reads TGTGCCAGCAGCGTAGGAACTAGCGGGAGCTCCTACGAGCAGTACTTC. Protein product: CASSVGTSGSSYEQYF.

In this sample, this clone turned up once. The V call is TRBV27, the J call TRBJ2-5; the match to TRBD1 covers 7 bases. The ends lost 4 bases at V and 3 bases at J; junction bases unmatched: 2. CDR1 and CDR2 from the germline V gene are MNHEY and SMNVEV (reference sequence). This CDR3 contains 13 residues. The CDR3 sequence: CASSSGTEETQYF. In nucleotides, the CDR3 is TGTGCCAGCAGTTCCGGGACAGAAGAGACCCAGTACTTC.

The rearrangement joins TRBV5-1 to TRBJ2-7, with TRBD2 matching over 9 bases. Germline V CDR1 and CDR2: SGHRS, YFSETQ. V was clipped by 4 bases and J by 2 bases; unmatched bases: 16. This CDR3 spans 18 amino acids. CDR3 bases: TGCGCCAGCAGCCCCGTCGGGGGCGGGAGGGCCGTTACCTACGAGCAGTACTTC. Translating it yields CASSPVGGGRAVTYEQYF.

The CDR3 DNA is TGTGCCAGCAGTTACAGGGGACAGGGGACTGAAGCTTTCTTT. Encoded protein: CASSYRGQGTEAFF. The genes are TRBV6-5 and TRBJ1-1, with 10 bases identical to TRBD1. V lost 2 bases, J lost 5 bases, and 2 bases stayed unmatched. CDR3 length: 14 amino acids. The V gene's germline CDR1 is MNHEY and CDR2 SVGAGI.

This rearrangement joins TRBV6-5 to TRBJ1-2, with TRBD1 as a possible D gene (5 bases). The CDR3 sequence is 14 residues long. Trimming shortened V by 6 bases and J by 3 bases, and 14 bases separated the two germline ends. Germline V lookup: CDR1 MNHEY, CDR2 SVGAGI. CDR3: CASRRGVGHYGYTF. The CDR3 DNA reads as TGTGCCAGCAGGCGGGGGGTGGGGCACTATGGCTACACCTTC.

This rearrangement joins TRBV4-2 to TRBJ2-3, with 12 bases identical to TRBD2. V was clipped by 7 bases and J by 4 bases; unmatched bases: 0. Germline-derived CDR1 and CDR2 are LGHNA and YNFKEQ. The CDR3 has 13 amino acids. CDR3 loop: CASTSGRADTQYF. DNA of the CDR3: TGTGCCAGCACTAGCGGGAGGGCAGATACGCAGTATTTT.

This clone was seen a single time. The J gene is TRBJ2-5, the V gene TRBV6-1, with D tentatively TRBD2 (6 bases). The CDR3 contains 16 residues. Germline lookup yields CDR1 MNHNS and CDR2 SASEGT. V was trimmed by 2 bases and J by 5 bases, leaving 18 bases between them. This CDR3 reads CASSELNLGGMETQYF. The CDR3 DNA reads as TGTGCCAGCAGTGAACTGAATCTGGGCGGGATGGAGACCCAGTACTTC.

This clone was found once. CDR3 amino acids: CASSLGTIINEQFF. CDR3 coding DNA: TGCGCCAGCAGCTTAGGGACTATCATCAATGAGCAGTTCTTC. This chain joins TRBV5-1 and TRBJ2-1, with 7 bases aligning to TRBD2. The germline V gene encodes CDR1 SGHRS and CDR2 YFSETQ. The V gene end was trimmed by 2 bases and the J gene end by 6 bases; junction bases not matched to a gene: 5. This CDR3 comprises 14 residues.

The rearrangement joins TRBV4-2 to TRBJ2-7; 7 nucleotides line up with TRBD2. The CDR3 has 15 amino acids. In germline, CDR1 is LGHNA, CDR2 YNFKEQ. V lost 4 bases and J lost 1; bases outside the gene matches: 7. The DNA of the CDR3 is TGTGCCAGCAGCCCGCACCTAGCGGAATCCTACGAGCAGTACTTC. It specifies CASSPHLAESYEQYF.

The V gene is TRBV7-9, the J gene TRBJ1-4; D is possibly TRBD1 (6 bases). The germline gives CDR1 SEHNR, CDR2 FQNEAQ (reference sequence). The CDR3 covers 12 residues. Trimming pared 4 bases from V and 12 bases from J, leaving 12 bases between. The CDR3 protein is CASSSAGEELFF. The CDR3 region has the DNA TGTGCCAGCAGCTCAGCAGGGGAAGAACTGTTTTTT.

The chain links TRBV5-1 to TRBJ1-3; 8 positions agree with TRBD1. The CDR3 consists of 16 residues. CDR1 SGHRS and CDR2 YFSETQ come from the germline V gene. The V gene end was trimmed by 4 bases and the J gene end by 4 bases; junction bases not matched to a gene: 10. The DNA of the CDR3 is TGCGCCAGCAGCGCGGTCCAGACAGGGGCAGGAAACACCATATATTTT. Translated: CASSAVQTGAGNTIYF.

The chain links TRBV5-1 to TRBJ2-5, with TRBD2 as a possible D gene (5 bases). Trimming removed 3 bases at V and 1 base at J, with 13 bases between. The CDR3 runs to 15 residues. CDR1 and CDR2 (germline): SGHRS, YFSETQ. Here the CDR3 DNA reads TGCGCCAGCAGCTCACTAGGACGACTCCAAGAGACCCAGTACTTC. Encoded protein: CASSSLGRLQETQYF.

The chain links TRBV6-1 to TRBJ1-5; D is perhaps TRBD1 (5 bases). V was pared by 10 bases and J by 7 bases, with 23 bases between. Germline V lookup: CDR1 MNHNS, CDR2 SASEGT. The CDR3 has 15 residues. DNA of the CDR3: TGTGCCACCCTGAGCACGGGGGACGTGGGACAGCCCCAGCATTTT. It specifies CATLSTGDVGQPQHF.

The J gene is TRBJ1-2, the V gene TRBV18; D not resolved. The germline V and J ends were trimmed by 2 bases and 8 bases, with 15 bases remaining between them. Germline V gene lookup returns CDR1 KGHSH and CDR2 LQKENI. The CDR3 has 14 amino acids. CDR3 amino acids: CASSPGPGEGGYTF. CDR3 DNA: TGTGCCAGCTCACCAGGTCCGGGAGAGGGAGGCTACACCTTC.

The CDR3 loop is CASSTTTGFNTEAFF. CDR3 sequence (DNA): TGTGCCAGCAGCACCACGACAGGGTTCAACACTGAAGCTTTCTTT. The rearrangement links TRBV21-1 to TRBJ1-1; the table names TRBD1, a call not compared with the DNA. TRBV21-1 represents a pseudogene. The CDR3 is made up of 15 amino acids.